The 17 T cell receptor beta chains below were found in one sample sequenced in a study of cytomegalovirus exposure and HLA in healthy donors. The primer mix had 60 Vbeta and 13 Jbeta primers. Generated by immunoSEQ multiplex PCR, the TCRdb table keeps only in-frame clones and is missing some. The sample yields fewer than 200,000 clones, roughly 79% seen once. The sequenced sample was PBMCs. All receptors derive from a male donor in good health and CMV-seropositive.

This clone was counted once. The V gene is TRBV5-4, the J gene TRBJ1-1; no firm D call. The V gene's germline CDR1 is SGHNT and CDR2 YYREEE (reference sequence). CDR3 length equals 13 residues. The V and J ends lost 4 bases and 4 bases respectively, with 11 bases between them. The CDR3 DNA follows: TGTGCCAGCAGCCTTAAAACGGGCACTGAAGCTTTCTTT. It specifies CASSLKTGTEAFF.

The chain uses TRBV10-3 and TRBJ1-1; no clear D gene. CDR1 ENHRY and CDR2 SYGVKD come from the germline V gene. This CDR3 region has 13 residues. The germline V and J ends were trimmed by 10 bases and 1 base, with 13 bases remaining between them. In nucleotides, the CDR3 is TGTGCCACCGAGCGGGTCGCGAACACTGAAGCTTTCTTT. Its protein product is CATERVANTEAFF.

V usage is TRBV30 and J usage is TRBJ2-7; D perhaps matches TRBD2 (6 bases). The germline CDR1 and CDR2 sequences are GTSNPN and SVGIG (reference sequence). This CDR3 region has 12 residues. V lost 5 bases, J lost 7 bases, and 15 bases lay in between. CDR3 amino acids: CAWGGWRGEQYF. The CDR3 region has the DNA TGTGCCTGGGGGGGGTGGCGTGGTGAGCAGTACTTC. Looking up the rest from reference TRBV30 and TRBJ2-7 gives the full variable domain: SQTIHQWPATLVQPVGSPLSLECTVEGTSNPNLYWYRQAAGRGLQLLFYSVGIGQISSEVPQNLSASRPQDRQFILSSKKLLLSDSGFYLCAWGGWRGEQYFGPGTRLTVT.

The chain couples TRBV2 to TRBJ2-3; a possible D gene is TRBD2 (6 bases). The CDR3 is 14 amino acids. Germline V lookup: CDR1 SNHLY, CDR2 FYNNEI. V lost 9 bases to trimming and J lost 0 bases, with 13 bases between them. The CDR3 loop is CASGDFPSTDTQYF. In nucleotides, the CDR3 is TGTGCCAGTGGGGACTTCCCTAGCACAGATACGCAGTATTTT. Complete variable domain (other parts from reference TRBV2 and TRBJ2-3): EPEVTQTPSHQVTQMGQEVILRCVPISNHLYFYWYRQILGQKVEFLVSFYNNEISEKSEIFDDQFSVERPDGSNFTLKIRSTKLEDSAMYFCASGDFPSTDTQYFGPGTRLTVL.

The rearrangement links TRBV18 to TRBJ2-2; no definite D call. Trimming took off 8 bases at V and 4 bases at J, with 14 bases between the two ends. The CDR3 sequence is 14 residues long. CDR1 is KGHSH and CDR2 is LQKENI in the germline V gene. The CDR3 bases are TGTGCCAGCCGGGTATCGGTGGGCACCGGGGAGCTGTTTTTT. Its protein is CASRVSVGTGELFF.

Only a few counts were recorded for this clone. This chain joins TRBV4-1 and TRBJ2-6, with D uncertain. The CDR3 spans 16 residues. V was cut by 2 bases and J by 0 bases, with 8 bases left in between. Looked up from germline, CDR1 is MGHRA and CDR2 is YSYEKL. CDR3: CASSQHRDSGANVLTF. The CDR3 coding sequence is TGCGCCAGCAGCCAACATAGAGACTCTGGGGCCAACGTCCTGACTTTC.

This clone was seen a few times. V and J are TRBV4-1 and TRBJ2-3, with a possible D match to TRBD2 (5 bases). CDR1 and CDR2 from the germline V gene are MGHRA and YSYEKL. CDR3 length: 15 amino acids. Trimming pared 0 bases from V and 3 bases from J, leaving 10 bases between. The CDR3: CASSQENPGTDTQYF. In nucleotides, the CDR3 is TGCGCCAGCAGCCAAGAGAATCCGGGGACAGATACGCAGTATTTT.

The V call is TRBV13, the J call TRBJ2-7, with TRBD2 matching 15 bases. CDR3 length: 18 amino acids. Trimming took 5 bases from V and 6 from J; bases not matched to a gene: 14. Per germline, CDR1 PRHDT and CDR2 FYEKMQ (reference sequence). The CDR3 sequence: CASSRTSGGAYSLLEQYF. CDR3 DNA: TGTGCCAGCAGCCGGACTAGCGGGGGGGCCTATTCTCTCCTCGAGCAGTACTTC.

Here the CDR3 reads CASSQGVWRGTGLVGELFF. CDR3 coding DNA: TGCGCCAGCAGCCAAGGGGTCTGGCGCGGGACAGGTCTTGTCGGGGAGCTGTTTTTT. V and J are TRBV4-1 and TRBJ2-2, with 8 bases aligning to TRBD1. This CDR3 region has 19 residues. Unmatched junction bases numbered 17, after V lost 1 base and J lost 7 bases. Per germline, CDR1 MGHRA and CDR2 YSYEKL.

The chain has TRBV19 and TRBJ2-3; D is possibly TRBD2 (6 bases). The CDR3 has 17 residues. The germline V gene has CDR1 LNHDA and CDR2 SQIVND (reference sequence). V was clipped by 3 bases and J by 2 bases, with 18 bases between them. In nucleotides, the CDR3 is TGTGCCAGTAGTATTATTGGGGGGAGATATTTCACAGATACGCAGTATTTT. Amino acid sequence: CASSIIGGRYFTDTQYF.

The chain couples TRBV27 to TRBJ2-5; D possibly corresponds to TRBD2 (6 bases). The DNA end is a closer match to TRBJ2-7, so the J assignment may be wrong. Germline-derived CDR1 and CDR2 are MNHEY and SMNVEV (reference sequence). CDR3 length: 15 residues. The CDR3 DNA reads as TGTGCCAGCAGTTTAGGGCGGGGACCATCCTACGAGCAGTACTTC. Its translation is CASSLGRGPSYEQYF.

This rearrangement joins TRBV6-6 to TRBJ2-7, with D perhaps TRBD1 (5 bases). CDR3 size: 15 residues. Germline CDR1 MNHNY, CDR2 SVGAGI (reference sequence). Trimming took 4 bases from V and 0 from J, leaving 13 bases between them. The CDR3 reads CASSSPSGFSYEQYF. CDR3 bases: TGTGCCAGCAGTTCACCCTCAGGGTTCTCCTACGAGCAGTACTTC.

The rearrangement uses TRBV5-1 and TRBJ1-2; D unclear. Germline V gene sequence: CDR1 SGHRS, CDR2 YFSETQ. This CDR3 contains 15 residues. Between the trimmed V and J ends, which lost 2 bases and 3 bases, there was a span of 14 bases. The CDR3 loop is CASSLRRGNDYGYTF. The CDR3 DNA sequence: TGCGCCAGCAGCTTACGTCGGGGTAATGACTATGGCTACACCTTC.

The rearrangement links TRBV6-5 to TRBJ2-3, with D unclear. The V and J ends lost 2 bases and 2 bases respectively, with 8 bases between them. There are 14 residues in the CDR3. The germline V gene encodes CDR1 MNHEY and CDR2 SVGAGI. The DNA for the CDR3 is TGTGCCAGCAGTTACGGTGGCAACACAGATACGCAGTATTTT. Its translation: CASSYGGNTDTQYF.

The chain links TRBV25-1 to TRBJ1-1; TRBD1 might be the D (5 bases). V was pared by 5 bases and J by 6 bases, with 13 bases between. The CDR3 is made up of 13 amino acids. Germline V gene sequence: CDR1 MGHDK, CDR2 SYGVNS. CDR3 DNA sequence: TGTGCCAGCAGTTACGATGGGACTTCTGAAGCTTTCTTT. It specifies CASSYDGTSEAFF.

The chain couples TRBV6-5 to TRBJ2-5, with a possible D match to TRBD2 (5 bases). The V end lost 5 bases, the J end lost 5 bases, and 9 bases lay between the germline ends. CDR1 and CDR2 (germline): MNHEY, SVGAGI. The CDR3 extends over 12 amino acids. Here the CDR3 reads CASSPPGETQYF. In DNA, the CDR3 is TGTGCCAGCAGTCCCCCGGGGGAGACCCAGTACTTC.

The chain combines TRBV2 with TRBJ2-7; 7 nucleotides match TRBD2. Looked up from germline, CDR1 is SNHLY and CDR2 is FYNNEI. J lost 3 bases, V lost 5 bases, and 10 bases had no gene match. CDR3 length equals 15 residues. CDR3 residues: CASSQDRGDRYEQYF. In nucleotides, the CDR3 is TGTGCCAGCAGTCAGGATCGGGGGGATCGCTACGAGCAGTACTTC.